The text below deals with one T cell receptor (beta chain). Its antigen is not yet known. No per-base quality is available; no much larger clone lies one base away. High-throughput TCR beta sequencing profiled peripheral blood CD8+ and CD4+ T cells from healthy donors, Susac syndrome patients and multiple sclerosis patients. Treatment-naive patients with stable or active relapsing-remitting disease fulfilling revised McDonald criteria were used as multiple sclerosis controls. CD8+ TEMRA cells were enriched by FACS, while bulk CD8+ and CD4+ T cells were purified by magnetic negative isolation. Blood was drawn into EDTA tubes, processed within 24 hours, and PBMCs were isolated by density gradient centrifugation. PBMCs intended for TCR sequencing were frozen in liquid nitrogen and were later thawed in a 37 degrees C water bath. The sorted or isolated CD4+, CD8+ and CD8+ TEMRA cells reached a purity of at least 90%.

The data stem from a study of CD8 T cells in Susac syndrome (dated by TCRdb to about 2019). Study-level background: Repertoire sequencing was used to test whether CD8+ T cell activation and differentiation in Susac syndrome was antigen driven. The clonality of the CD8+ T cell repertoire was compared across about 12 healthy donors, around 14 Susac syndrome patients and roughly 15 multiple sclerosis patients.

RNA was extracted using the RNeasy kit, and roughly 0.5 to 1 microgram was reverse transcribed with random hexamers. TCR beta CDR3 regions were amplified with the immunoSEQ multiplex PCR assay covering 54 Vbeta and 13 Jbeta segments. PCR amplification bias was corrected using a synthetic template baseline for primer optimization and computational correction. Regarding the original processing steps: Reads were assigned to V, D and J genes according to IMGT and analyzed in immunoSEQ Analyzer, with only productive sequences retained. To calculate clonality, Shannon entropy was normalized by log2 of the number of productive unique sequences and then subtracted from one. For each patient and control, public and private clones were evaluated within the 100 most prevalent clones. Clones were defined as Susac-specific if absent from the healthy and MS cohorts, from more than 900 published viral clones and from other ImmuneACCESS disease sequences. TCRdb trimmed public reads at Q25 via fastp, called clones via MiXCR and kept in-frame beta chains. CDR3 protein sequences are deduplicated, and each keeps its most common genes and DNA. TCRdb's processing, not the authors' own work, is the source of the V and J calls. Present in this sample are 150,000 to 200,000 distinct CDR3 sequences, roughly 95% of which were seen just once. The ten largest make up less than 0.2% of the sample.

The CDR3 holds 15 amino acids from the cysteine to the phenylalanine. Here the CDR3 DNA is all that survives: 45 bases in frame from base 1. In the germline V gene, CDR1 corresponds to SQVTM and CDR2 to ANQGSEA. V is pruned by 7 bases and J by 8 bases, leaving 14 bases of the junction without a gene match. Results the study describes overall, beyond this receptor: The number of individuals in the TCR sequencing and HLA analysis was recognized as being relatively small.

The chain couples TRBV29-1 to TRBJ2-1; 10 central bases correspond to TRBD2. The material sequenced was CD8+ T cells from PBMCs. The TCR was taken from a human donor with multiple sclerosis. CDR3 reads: CSGFLAGVRNDEQFF. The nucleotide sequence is TGCAGCGGGTTCCTAGCGGGAGTACGGAACGATGAGCAGTTCTTC.